The next 8 T cell receptor beta chains were all read from a single sample in a study of T-cell memory formation after mild COVID-19. TCRdb reprocessed the 5' RACE reads via MiXCR and lists one record per CDR3 protein. The sample lists around 45,000 distinct CDR3 sequences, less than 9.5% seen once, with about 10% in the top ten. Sequencing was performed on PBMCs or a T cell subset sorted from them (not recorded which). All receptors derive from an adult woman who had mild COVID-19 (a few samples of this study predate the infection). Cell type and time point are not known.

This clonotype was seen a few times. The V call is TRBV19, the J call TRBJ2-7, with D unresolved. The CDR3 has 16 amino acids. Germline V lookup: CDR1 LNHDA, CDR2 SQIVND (reference sequence). Trimming pared 6 bases from V and 3 bases from J, leaving 21 bases between. This CDR3 reads CASSWGRLGSGYEQYF. The CDR3 nucleotides are TGTGCCAGTAGCTGGGGTCGGCTGGGTTCGGGCTACGAGCAGTACTTC.

This clonotype was seen a handful of times. This rearrangement joins TRBV11-3 to TRBJ2-1, with 7 bases matching TRBD1. The CDR3 runs 18 residues. Looked up from germline, CDR1 is SGHNT and CDR2 is YENEEA. The V and J ends lost 5 bases and 6 bases, in that order; junction bases with no gene match: 19. The CDR3 region is CASSARTGFHLGFNEQFF. For the CDR3, the DNA is TGTGCCAGCAGCGCCCGGACAGGATTCCATCTTGGATTCAATGAGCAGTTCTTC.

This clonotype was seen a few times. This chain connects TRBV5-1 to TRBJ2-3; 12 bases are shared with TRBD2. The CDR3 is made up of 18 amino acids. Per germline, CDR1 SGHRS and CDR2 YFSETQ. V trimming: 0 bases; J trimming: 2 bases; junction bases outside the gene matches: 7. CDR3 loop: CASSLAAGLAGNTDTQYF. The DNA for the CDR3 is TGCGCCAGCAGCTTGGCGGCCGGACTAGCGGGGAACACAGATACGCAGTATTTT.

The chain links TRBV5-6 to TRBJ1-5; D is uncertain. V gave up 3 bases and J gave up 3 bases, with 19 bases separating them. This CDR3 is built from 17 residues. Germline values: CDR1 SGHDT, CDR2 YYEEEE. CDR3 protein: CASSSQRGHMINQPQHF. In DNA, the CDR3 is TGTGCCAGCAGCTCACAAAGAGGGCATATGATCAATCAGCCCCAGCATTTT.

This clonotype was counted ten times or more. V gene TRBV7-3 combines with J gene TRBJ2-5, with 9 bases identical to TRBD1. The CDR3 totals 17 residues. V shed 5 bases, J shed 4 bases, and the junction held 14 bases outside the gene matches. Per germline, CDR1 SGHTA and CDR2 FQGTGA. CDR3 bases: TGTGCCAGCAGCCCCGGGGGGACTCACAGGGGGCGAGAGACCCAGTACTTC. The encoded protein is CASSPGGTHRGRETQYF. Looking up the rest from reference TRBV7-3 and TRBJ2-5 gives the full variable domain: GAGVSQTPSNKVTEKGKYVELRCDPISGHTALYWYRQSLGQGPEFLIYFQGTGAADDSGLPNDRFFAVRPEGSVSTLKIQRTERGDSAVYLCASSPGGTHRGRETQYFGPGTRLLVL.

This clonotype was detected a few times. The V call is TRBV6-5, the J call TRBJ1-1; 10 bases align to TRBD1. The germline V gene encodes CDR1 MNHEY and CDR2 SVGAGI. CDR3 length: 15 residues. V gave up 7 bases and J gave up 8 bases; unmatched junction bases: 13. CDR3 DNA sequence: TGTGCCAGCAAGACGGGGACCGGGACAGGGGAGGAAGCTTTCTTT. It specifies CASKTGTGTGEEAFF.

In this sample, this clonotype turned up many times. This sequence joins TRBV7-2 and TRBJ2-1; D is ambiguous. V lost 5 bases to trimming and J lost 8 bases, with 10 bases between them. Germline-derived CDR1 and CDR2 are SGHTA and FQGNSA. CDR3 length: 12 residues. The CDR3 nucleotides are TGTGCCAGCAGCACGCCAGGAGATGAGCAGTTCTTC. Amino acid sequence: CASSTPGDEQFF. Looking up the rest from reference TRBV7-2 and TRBJ2-1 gives the full variable domain: GAGVSQSPSNKVTEKGKDVELRCDPISGHTALYWYRQSLGQGLEFLIYFQGNSAPDKSGLPSDRFSAERTGGSVSTLTIQRTQQEDSAVYLCASSTPGDEQFFGPGTRLTVL.

This chain joins TRBV6-5 and TRBJ2-2, with 7 bases matching TRBD2. Germline values: CDR1 MNHEY, CDR2 SVGAGI. V lost 0 bases and J lost 4; bases outside the gene matches: 8. This CDR3 contains 17 residues. The CDR3 is CASSYSGGGKITGELFF. CDR3 sequence (DNA): TGTGCCAGCAGTTACTCGGGGGGAGGGAAAATCACCGGGGAGCTGTTTTTT.